These 21 T cell receptor beta chains originate from one sample sequenced in a study of blood T cells in healthy people across ages. A second PCR of roughly 6 to 12 cycles used a sample-barcoded 5' primer and a J-beta primer mix. TCRdb itself ran the 5' RACE reads through MiXCR, one entry per CDR3 protein. This table holds about 1.5 million distinct CDR3 sequences, roughly two fifths found once. Sequencing was done on a sample of blood. Every receptor here comes from a woman younger than 30 in good health.

The V and J genes are TRBV30 and TRBJ2-2, with D perhaps TRBD1 or TRBD2 (5 bases each). CDR1 and CDR2 (germline): GTSNPN, SVGIG (reference sequence). The V end was cut by 0 bases, the J end by 4 bases, with 12 bases between. This CDR3 region has 15 residues. DNA for the CDR3: TGTGCCTGGAGTGTTCGAGGGGCCGGCACCGGGGAGCTGTTTTTT. Translating it yields CAWSVRGAGTGELFF.

CDR3: CATRLRDNSNQPQHF. The CDR3 DNA reads as TGTGCCACAAGACTCAGGGACAACTCTAATCAGCCCCAGCATTTT. The V gene is TRBV10-3, the J gene TRBJ1-5; maybe TRBD1 (6 bases). V lost 10 bases and J 4 bases, leaving 20 bases between the germline ends. Germline loops: CDR1 ENHRY, CDR2 SYGVKD. The CDR3 runs 15 residues.

The gene calls are TRBV5-1 and TRBJ2-7; possible D gene TRBD1, 5 bases. The CDR3 is 13 amino acids. V lost 4 bases and J lost 2, with 10 bases in between. The germline V gene has CDR1 SGHRS and CDR2 YFSETQ. The CDR3 DNA follows: TGCGCCAGCAGCCCGGACATAGCCTACGAGCAGTACTTC. This sequence encodes CASSPDIAYEQYF.

The chain links TRBV10-3 to TRBJ2-5; tentatively, D is TRBD1 (5 bases). Germline loops: CDR1 ENHRY, CDR2 SYGVKD. Trimming left V 4 bases short and J 3 bases short, with 12 bases between. The CDR3 is made up of 14 amino acids. Here the CDR3 DNA reads TGTGCCATCAGTGGGGGCAGGTCAAAAGAGACCCAGTACTTC. As protein: CAISGGRSKETQYF.

This clonotype has a single count. The chain couples TRBV19 to TRBJ2-2; D gene ambiguous. V was clipped by 1 base and J by 5 bases, with 5 bases between them. CDR1 LNHDA and CDR2 SQIVND come from the germline V gene (reference sequence). This CDR3 contains 13 residues. The CDR3 protein is CASSIGATGELFF. The CDR3 DNA follows: TGTGCCAGTAGTATAGGGGCTACCGGGGAGCTGTTTTTT. The full variable domain, its missing parts supplied by reference TRBV19 and TRBJ2-2, is DGGITQSPKYLFRKEGQNVTLSCEQNLNHDAMYWYRQDPGQGLRLIYYSQIVNDFQKGDIAEGYSVSREKKESFPLTVTSAQKNPTAFYLCASSIGATGELFFGEGSRLTVL.

This rearrangement joins TRBV7-2 to TRBJ2-1, with D possibly matching TRBD1 (6 bases). The last part of the DNA fits TRBJ2-7 better; the J call may be wrong. CDR1 is SGHTA, CDR2 FQGNSA, per germline. CDR3 length equals 15 residues. CDR3 residues: CASSPRRGGNNEQYF. In nucleotides, the CDR3 is TGTGCCAGCAGCCCCCGCAGGGGTGGGAACAATGAGCAGTACTTC.

This chain joins TRBV20-1 and TRBJ2-1; no definite D call. Germline lookup yields CDR1 DFQATT and CDR2 SNEGSKA (reference sequence). Trimming removed 0 bases at V and 8 bases at J, with 17 bases between. The CDR3 totals 15 residues. CDR3 sequence reads: CSAREVRMGGHEQFF. CDR3 sequence (DNA): TGCAGTGCTAGAGAGGTCAGAATGGGCGGACATGAGCAGTTCTTC.

The chain has TRBV6-1 and TRBJ2-1, with 8 bases that match TRBD1. Germline V lookup: CDR1 MNHNS, CDR2 SASEGT. The CDR3 sequence is 14 residues long. J gave up 2 bases and V 7 bases, and 4 bases lay outside the gene matches. The CDR3 here is CASIAGGTYNEQFF. CDR3 in DNA: TGTGCCAGCATCGCAGGGGGCACCTACAATGAGCAGTTCTTC.

The chain has TRBV11-2 and TRBJ2-3; D ambiguous. This CDR3 spans 16 amino acids. The V gene's germline CDR1 is SGHAT and CDR2 FQNNGV. V was shortened by 1 base and J by 4 bases, with 15 bases between the two germline ends. Here the CDR3 reads CASSLAEWFGADTQYF. The CDR3 DNA reads as TGTGCCAGCAGCTTAGCCGAGTGGTTCGGCGCAGATACGCAGTATTTT.

This clonotype was found a few times. This chain uses TRBV12-3 or TRBV12-4 with TRBJ2-5; maybe TRBD1 (6 bases). Trimming stripped 5 bases from V and 1 base from J, with 11 bases between. The length of the CDR3 is 14 residues. CDR3 residues: CASSAQGSQETQYF. Here the CDR3 DNA reads TGTGCCAGCAGTGCACAGGGTTCCCAAGAGACCCAGTACTTC.

The rearrangement links TRBV4-3 to TRBJ1-1, with D perhaps TRBD1 (6 bases). The CDR3 loop spans 14 amino acids. The V gene's germline CDR1 is LGHNA and CDR2 YSLEER. V lost 3 bases and J 3 bases, leaving 11 bases between the germline ends. DNA for the CDR3: TGCGCCAGCAGCCAGGGGGGGCGGTACACTGAAGCTTTCTTT. The encoded protein is CASSQGGRYTEAFF.

This clonotype was observed a handful of times. The chain couples TRBV6-6 to TRBJ1-3; possibly TRBD1 for D (5 bases). Trimming took 2 bases from V and 4 from J, leaving 12 bases between them. Germline values: CDR1 MNHNY, CDR2 SVGAGI (reference sequence). CDR3 size: 15 residues. The CDR3, as DNA: TGTGCCAGCAGTTACGATGTGTGGGGCGGAAACACCATATATTTT. This gives the protein CASSYDVWGGNTIYF.

This clonotype was seen only a few times. The rearrangement uses TRBV7-9 and TRBJ1-2; D gene uncertain. The CDR3 spans 13 residues. Trimming stripped 2 bases from V and 2 bases from J, with 6 bases between. The germline CDR1 and CDR2 sequences are SEHNR and FQNEAQ (reference sequence). The chain's CDR3 is CASSLWENYGYTF. CDR3 in DNA: TGTGCCAGCAGCTTATGGGAAAACTATGGCTACACCTTC.

This clonotype was counted only a few times. The gene calls are TRBV3-1 and TRBJ1-1; D is unclear. The CDR3 spans 14 residues. Trimming stripped 4 bases from V and 2 bases from J, with 11 bases between. Per the germline V gene, CDR1 is LGHDT and CDR2 is YNNKEL (reference sequence). CDR3 residues: CASSPRLANTEAFF. In nucleotides, the CDR3 is TGTGCCAGCAGCCCGCGCCTAGCAAACACTGAAGCTTTCTTT. Together with reference TRBV3-1 and TRBJ1-1, the CDR3 gives the full variable domain: DTAVSQTPKYLVTQMGNDKSIKCEQNLGHDTMYWYKQDSKKFLKIMFSYNNKELIINETVPNRFSPKSPDKAHLNLHINSLELGDSAVYFCASSPRLANTEAFFGQGTRLTVV.

This clonotype turned up a few times. Germline is not matched at one junction end, which may reflect a read error. V usage is TRBV4-1 and J usage is TRBJ2-3; unclear D gene. This CDR3 region has 12 residues. In germline, CDR1 is MGHRA, CDR2 YSYEKL. The CDR3 region is CTSSHFTDTQYF. The CDR3 coding sequence is TGCACCAGCAGCCATTTCACAGATACGCAGTATTTT.

The chain links TRBV20-1 to TRBJ2-5, with TRBD1 identical over 9 bases. Germline values: CDR1 DFQATT, CDR2 SNEGSKA (reference sequence). The CDR3 sequence is 14 residues long. With V trimmed by 6 bases and J by 2 bases, 7 bases remained unmatched. The CDR3 DNA reads TGCAGTGCCAATGCGGACAGGGGTCAAGAGACCCAGTACTTC. It is translated as CSANADRGQETQYF.

The table lists this clonotype with a few counts. The rearrangement joins TRBV11-2 to TRBJ2-7; 10 nucleotides align to TRBD2. The junction had 2 bases not matched to a gene; V was cut back by 0 bases and J by 0 bases. Germline V CDR1 and CDR2: SGHAT, FQNNGV. This CDR3 comprises 16 residues. In nucleotides, the CDR3 is TGTGCCAGCAGCTTAGAAGGGACTAGCGTCTCCTACGAGCAGTACTTC. Encoded protein: CASSLEGTSVSYEQYF.

This clonotype was found a few times. This chain connects TRBV20-1 to TRBJ2-1; TRBD2 aligns across 10 bases. Germline V gene lookup returns CDR1 DFQATT and CDR2 SNEGSKA (reference sequence). CDR3 length equals 16 residues. Trimming at V came to 5 bases and at J to 0 bases, leaving 7 bases not matched to a gene. The CDR3 reads CSAGRAGGLSYNEQFF. DNA for the CDR3: TGCAGTGCTGGACGAGCGGGAGGGCTCTCCTACAATGAGCAGTTCTTC.

The genes are TRBV4-3 and TRBJ2-1; 9 bases line up with TRBD2. The J call could be wrong; TRBJ2-7 is a better fit for the DNA end. The CDR3 runs 14 residues. Germline loops: CDR1 LGHNA, CDR2 YSLEER. In nucleotides, the CDR3 is TGCGCCAGCAGCGAAGGGACTAGCATGAATGAGCAGTACTTC. Protein product: CASSEGTSMNEQYF.

This clonotype was detected only once. The chain links TRBV27 to TRBJ1-5; D is unresolved. This CDR3 is 13 amino acids long. V lost 8 bases to trimming and J lost 6 bases, with 14 bases between them. Germline CDR1 and CDR2: MNHEY and SMNVEV (reference sequence). The CDR3 spells CASRDLNSQPQHF. The CDR3 DNA reads as TGTGCCAGCCGCGACCTCAATTCTCAGCCCCAGCATTTT.

The CDR3, as DNA: TGTGCCGGCATTCCCCTGGGCCGAAGTGACACTGAAGCTTTCTTT. Amino acids: CAGIPLGRSDTEAFF. J is TRBJ1-1 and V is TRBV6-2 or TRBV6-3, with D hard to call. Trimming cost V 11 bases and J 3 bases, with 22 bases left between them. Germline V CDR1 and CDR2: MNHEY, SVGEGT. This CDR3 spans 15 amino acids.